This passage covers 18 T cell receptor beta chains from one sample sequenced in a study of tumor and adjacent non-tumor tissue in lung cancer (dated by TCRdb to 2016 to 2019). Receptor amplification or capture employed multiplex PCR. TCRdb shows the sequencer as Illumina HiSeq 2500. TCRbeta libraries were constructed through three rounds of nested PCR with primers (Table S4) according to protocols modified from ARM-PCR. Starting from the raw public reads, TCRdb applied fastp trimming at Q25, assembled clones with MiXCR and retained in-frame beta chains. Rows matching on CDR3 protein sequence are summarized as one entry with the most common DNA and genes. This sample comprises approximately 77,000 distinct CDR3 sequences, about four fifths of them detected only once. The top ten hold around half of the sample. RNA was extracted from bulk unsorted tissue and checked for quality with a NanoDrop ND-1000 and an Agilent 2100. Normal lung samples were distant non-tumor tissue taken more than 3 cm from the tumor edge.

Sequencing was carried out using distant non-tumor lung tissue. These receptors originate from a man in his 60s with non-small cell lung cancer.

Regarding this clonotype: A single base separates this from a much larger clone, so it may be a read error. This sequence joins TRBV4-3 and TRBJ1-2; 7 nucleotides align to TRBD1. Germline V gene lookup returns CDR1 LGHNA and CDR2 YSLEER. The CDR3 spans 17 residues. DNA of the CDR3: TGCGCCAGCTGCCAAGATCTCCCTGGGACAGATAACTATGGCTGCACCTTC. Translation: CASCQDLPGTDNYGCTF.

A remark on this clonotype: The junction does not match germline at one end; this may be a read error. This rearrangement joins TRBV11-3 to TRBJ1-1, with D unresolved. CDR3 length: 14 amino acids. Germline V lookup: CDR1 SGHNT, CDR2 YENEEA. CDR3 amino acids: CASSSYGRHTEAIF. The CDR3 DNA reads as TGTGCCAGCAGCTCGTACGGACGGCACACTGAAGCTATCTTT.

DNA of the CDR3: TGCAGTGCTAGAGACCTTCGTGGACAGGAGGCGCCCCACGAGCAGTACTTC. Translated, it gives CSARDLRGQEAPHEQYF. The V and J genes are TRBV20-1 and TRBJ2-7; TRBD1 agrees at 7 bases. With V trimmed by 0 bases and J by 5 bases, 16 bases remained unmatched. Germline assignment: CDR1 DFQATT and CDR2 SNEGSKA (reference sequence). The CDR3 extends over 17 amino acids.

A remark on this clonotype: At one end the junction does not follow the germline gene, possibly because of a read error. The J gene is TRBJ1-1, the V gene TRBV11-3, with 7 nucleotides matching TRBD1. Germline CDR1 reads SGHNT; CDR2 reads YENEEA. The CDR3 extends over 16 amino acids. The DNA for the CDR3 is TGTCCCAGCAGCTTAGGCCGGGACAGACTGGGCTACCAAGCTTTCTTT. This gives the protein CPSSLGRDRLGYQAFF.

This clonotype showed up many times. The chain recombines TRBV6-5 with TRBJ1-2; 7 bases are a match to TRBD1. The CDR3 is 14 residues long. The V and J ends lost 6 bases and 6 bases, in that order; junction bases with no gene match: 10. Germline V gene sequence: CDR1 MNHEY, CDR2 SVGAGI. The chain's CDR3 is CASRPNRDSHGYTF. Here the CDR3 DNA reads TGTGCCAGCAGACCCAACCGGGACAGCCATGGCTACACCTTC.

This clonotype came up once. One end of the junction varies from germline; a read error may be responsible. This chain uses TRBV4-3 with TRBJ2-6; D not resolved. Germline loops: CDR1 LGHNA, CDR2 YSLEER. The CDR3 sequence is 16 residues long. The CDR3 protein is CASNQEAVSRANVLTF. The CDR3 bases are TGCGCAAGCAACCAAGAGGCGGTGTCTAGGGCCAACGTCCTGACTTTC.

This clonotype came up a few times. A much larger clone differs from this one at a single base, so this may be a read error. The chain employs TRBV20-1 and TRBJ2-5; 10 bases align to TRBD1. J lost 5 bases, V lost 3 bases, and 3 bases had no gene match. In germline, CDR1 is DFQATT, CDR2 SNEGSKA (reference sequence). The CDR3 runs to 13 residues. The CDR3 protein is CSARGQGWETQYF. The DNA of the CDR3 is TGCAGTGCTAGGGGACAGGGGTGGGAGACCCAGTACTTC.

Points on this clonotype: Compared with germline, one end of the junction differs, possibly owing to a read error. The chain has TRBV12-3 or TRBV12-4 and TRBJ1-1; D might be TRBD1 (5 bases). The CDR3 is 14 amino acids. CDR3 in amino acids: CASSQGWRNTEAFF. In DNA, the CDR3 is TGTGCCAGCAGTCAGGGATGGAGGAACACTGAGGCTTTCTTT.

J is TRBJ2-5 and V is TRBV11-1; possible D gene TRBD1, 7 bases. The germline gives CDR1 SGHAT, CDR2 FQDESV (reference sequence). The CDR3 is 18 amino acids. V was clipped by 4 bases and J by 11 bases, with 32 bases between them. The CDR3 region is CASSCGQGGKSSYNEQYF. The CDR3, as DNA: TGTGCCAGCAGCTGTGGGCAGGGGGGCAAGAGCTCCTACAATGAGCAGTACTTC. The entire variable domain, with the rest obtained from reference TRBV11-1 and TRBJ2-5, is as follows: EAEVAQSPRYKITEKSQAVAFWCDPISGHATLYWYRQILGQGPELLVQFQDESVVDDSQLPKDRFSAERLKGVDSTLKIQPAELGDSAMYLCASSCGQGGKSSYNEQYFGPGTRLLVL.

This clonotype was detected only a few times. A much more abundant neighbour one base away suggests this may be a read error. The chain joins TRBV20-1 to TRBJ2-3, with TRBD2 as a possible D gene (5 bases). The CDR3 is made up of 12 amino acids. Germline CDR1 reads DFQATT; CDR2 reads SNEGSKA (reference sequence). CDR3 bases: TGCAGTGCTAGCGGACTCTTGGATACGCACTATTTT. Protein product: CSASGLLDTHYF.

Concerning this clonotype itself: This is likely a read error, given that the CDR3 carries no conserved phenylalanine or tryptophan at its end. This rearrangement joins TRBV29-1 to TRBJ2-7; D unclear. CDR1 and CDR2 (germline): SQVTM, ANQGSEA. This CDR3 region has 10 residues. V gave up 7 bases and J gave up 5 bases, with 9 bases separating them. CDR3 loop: CSAVQHEQYL. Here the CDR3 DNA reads TGCAGCGCTGTTCAGCACGAGCAGTACTTA.

CDR3 in amino acids: CASSTQGWYEQFF. The DNA for the CDR3 is TGTGCCAGCAGTACTCAGGGGTGGTATGAGCAGTTCTTC. The chain combines TRBV6-6 with TRBJ2-1; tentative D call: TRBD1 (6 bases). The V gene lost 5 bases and the J gene lost 8 bases, with 13 bases spanning the gap. This CDR3 is 13 amino acids long. The V gene's germline CDR1 is MNHNY and CDR2 SVGAGI (reference sequence).

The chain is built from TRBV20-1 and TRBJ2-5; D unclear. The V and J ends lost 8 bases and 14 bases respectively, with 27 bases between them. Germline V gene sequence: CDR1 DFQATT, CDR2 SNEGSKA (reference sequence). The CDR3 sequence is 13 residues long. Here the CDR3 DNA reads TGCAGTCTCGGTAGTGAAGCGCAAGAGATCCAATACTTC. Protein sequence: CSLGSEAQEIQYF.

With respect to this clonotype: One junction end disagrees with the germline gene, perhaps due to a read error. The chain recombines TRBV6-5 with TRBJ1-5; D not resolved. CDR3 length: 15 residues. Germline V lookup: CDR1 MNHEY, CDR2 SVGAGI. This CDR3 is CTSSYSGEGSQSQHF. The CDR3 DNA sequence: TGTACCAGCAGTTACAGTGGAGAGGGTAGTCAGTCCCAGCATTTT.

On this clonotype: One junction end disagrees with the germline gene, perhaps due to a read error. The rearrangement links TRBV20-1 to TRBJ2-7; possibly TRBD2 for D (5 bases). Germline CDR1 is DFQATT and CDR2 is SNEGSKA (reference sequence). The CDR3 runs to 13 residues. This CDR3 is CSAYAASSNEHYF. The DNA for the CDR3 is TGCAGTGCGTACGCAGCTAGCTCCAATGAGCATTACTTC.

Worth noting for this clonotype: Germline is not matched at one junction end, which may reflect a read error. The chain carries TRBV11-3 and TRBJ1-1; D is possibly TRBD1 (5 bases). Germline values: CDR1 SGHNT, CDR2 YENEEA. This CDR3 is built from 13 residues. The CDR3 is CVSSHNRDGEAFF. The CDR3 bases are TGTGTCAGCAGCCATAACCGGGACGGTGAAGCTTTCTTT.

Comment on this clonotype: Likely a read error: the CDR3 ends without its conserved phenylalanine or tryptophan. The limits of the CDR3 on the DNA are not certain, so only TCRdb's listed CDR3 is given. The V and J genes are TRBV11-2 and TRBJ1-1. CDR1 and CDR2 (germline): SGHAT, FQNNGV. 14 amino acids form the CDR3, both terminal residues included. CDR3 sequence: CASSLGGRGTETFL.

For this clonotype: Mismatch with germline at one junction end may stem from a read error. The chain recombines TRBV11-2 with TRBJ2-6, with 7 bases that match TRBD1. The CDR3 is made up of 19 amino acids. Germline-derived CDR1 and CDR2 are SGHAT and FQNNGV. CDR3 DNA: TGTGGCAGCAGCTTAGTTCCAGAGGACAGGCCCTCTGGGGCCAACGCCCTGACTTTC. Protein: CGSSLVPEDRPSGANALTF.